The 10 T cell receptor beta chains below come from one sample, sequenced in a study of cytomegalovirus exposure and HLA in healthy donors. Primers: 60 Vbeta forward and 13 Jbeta reverse. Clones were read by immunoSEQ multiplex PCR, and TCRdb kept only the in-frame ones, dropping some. The sample carries 120,000 or so clones, approximately 75% recorded once. The sample consisted of PBMCs. The receptor source for this set is a woman aged 45 to 65 in good health and CMV-seronegative.

This clone has a handful of counts. The chain links TRBV27 to TRBJ2-7, with 9 nucleotides matching TRBD2. The trim removed 4 bases at V and 4 bases at J, leaving 2 bases unmatched. Per the germline V gene, CDR1 is MNHEY and CDR2 is SMNVEV (reference sequence). The CDR3 has 13 amino acids. CDR3 residues: CASSSAGGYEQYF. Written as DNA, the CDR3 is TGTGCCAGCAGTTCAGCGGGAGGATACGAGCAGTACTTC.

The CDR3 DNA sequence: TGTGCCAGCAGTTTGTCCACGACAGGGAGGTTCACCAACGAGCAGTACTTC. Residues: CASSLSTTGRFTNEQYF. The genes are TRBV28 and TRBJ2-7; perhaps TRBD1 as D (7 bases). The V gene's germline CDR1 is MDHEN and CDR2 SYDVKM. This CDR3 comprises 17 residues. Deletions cut 3 bases from V and 5 bases from J, with 23 bases between. The full variable domain, in which reference TRBV28 and TRBJ2-7 provide the parts outside the CDR3, is DVKVTQSSRYLVKRTGEKVFLECVQDMDHENMFWYRQDPGLGLRLIYFSYDVKMKEKGDIPEGYSVSREKKERFSLILESASTNQTSMYLCASSLSTTGRFTNEQYFGPGTRLTVT.

CDR3 sequence reads: CASRGQGNTGELFF. The DNA of the CDR3 is TGTGCCAGCAGGGGACAGGGGAACACCGGGGAGCTGTTTTTT. The chain combines TRBV28 with TRBJ2-2; 9 bases map to TRBD1. Germline V gene data show CDR1 as MDHEN and CDR2 as SYDVKM. J lost 1 base, V lost 6 bases, and 0 bases had no gene match. The CDR3 covers 14 residues. Combining the CDR3 with reference TRBV28 and TRBJ2-2 gives the whole variable domain DVKVTQSSRYLVKRTGEKVFLECVQDMDHENMFWYRQDPGLGLRLIYFSYDVKMKEKGDIPEGYSVSREKKERFSLILESASTNQTSMYLCASRGQGNTGELFFGEGSRLTVL.

The chain couples TRBV27 to TRBJ1-5; 8 bases match TRBD1. The V and J ends lost 4 bases and 6 bases, in that order; junction bases with no gene match: 5. Germline V gene lookup returns CDR1 MNHEY and CDR2 SMNVEV (reference sequence). The CDR3 spans 14 residues. The DNA for the CDR3 is TGTGCCAGCAGTTCGCGGACAGGGCTTCAGCCCCAGCATTTT. Its translation: CASSSRTGLQPQHF.

The chain recombines TRBV7-2 with TRBJ2-5; TRBD2 matches 7 bases. The V gene's germline CDR1 is SGHTA and CDR2 FQGNSA. Trimming cost V 8 bases and J 5 bases; bases outside gene matches: 11. This CDR3 comprises 14 residues. CDR3 sequence reads: CASGPGLGAETQYF. Here the CDR3 DNA reads TGTGCCAGCGGACCAGGACTAGGGGCGGAGACCCAGTACTTC.

This clone came up once. The V call is TRBV5-5, the J call TRBJ2-3, with 8 bases fitting TRBD1. The trim removed 0 bases at V and 1 base at J, leaving 1 base unmatched. The CDR3 covers 15 residues. Germline V gene lookup returns CDR1 SGHKS and CDR2 YYEKEE (reference sequence). DNA for the CDR3: TGTGCCAGCAGCTTGGCAGGGGGCGGCACAGATACGCAGTATTTT. Amino acids: CASSLAGGGTDTQYF.

This clone was counted between two and nine times. The CDR3 here is CASSLDGEQYF. In DNA, the CDR3 is TGTGCCAGCAGCTTAGACGGCGAGCAGTACTTC. This chain connects TRBV7-6 to TRBJ2-7; the D is unclear. CDR3 size: 11 residues. Germline CDR1 SGHVS, CDR2 FNYEAQ. The V end was cut by 1 base, the J end by 6 bases, with 4 bases between. Filled out from reference TRBV7-6 and TRBJ2-7, the complete variable domain reads GAGVSQSPRYKVTKRGQDVALRCDPISGHVSLYWYRQALGQGPEFLTYFNYEAQQDKSGLPNDRFSAERPEGSISTLTIQRTEQRDSAMYRCASSLDGEQYFGPGTRLTVT.

The chain links TRBV4-3 to TRBJ2-1, with D unclear. This CDR3 is built from 13 residues. Trimming stripped 6 bases from V and 5 bases from J, with 11 bases between. CDR1 is LGHNA, CDR2 YSLEER, per germline. The CDR3 DNA sequence: TGCGCCAGCAGGATCGACTTTAACAATGAGCAGTTCTTC. It encodes CASRIDFNNEQFF.

The J gene is TRBJ2-7, the V gene TRBV29-1; D is perhaps TRBD2 (6 bases). CDR1 is SQVTM and CDR2 is ANQGSEA in the germline V gene. V gave up 0 bases and J gave up 7 bases, with 25 bases separating them. The CDR3 consists of 17 residues. CDR3 amino acids: CSVEDRSRISGLREQYF. The CDR3 nucleotides read TGCAGCGTTGAAGATCGATCTAGGATATCGGGACTTCGGGAGCAGTACTTC.

The V and J genes are TRBV6-5 and TRBJ2-5; 11 bases line up with TRBD1. Gene TRBJ2-7 matches the end of the DNA better, so the J call may be wrong. Germline V gene sequence: CDR1 MNHEY, CDR2 SVGAGI. The CDR3 length is 14 residues. CDR3: CASKRGQGAYEQYF. The CDR3, as DNA: TGTGCCAGCAAGAGGGGACAGGGGGCCTACGAGCAGTACTTC.